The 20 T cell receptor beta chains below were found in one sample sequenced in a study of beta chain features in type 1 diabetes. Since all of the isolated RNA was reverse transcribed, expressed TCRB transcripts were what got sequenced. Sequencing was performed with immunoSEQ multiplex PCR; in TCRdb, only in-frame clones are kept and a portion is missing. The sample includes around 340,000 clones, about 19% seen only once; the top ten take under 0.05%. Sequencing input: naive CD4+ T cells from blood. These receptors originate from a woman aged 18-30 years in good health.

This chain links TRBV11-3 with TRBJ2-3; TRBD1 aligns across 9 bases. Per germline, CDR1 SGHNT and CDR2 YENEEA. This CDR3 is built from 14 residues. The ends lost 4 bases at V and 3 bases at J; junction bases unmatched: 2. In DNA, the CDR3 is TGTGCCAGCAGCTCGGGACAGGGAACAGATACGCAGTATTTT. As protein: CASSSGQGTDTQYF.

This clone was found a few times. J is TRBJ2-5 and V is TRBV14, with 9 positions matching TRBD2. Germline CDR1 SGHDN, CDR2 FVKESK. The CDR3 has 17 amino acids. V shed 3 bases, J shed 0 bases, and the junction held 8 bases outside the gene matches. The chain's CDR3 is CASSQHLSGGYQETQYF. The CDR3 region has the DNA TGTGCCAGCAGCCAGCACTTGAGCGGGGGGTACCAAGAGACCCAGTACTTC.

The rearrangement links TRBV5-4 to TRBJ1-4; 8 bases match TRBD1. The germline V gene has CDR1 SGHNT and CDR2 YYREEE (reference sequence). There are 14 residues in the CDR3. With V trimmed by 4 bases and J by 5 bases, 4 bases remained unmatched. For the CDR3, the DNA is TGTGCCAGCAGCCGGGACAGGACGAATGAAAAACTGTTTTTT. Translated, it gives CASSRDRTNEKLFF.

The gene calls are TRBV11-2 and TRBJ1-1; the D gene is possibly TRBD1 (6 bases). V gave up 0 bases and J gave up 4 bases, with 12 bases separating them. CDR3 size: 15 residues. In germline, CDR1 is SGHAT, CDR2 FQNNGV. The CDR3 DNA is TGTGCCAGCAGCTTAGATCAGGGGATGGGCACTGAAGCTTTCTTT. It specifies CASSLDQGMGTEAFF.

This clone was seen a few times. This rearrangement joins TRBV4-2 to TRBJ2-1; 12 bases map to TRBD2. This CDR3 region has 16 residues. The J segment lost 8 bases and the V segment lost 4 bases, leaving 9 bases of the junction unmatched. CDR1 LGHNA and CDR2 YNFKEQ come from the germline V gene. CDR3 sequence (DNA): TGTGCCAGCAGCCGGAGGACTAGCGGGGCGGTCGATGAGCAGTTCTTC. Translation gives CASSRRTSGAVDEQFF.

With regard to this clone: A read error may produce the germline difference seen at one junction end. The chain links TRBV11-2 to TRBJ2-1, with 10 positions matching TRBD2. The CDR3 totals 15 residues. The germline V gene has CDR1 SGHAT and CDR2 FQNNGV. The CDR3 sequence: CASNGGRGSGRPPIF. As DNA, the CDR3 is TGTGCCAGCAACGGAGGGAGGGGTAGCGGGAGGCCACCGATCTTC.

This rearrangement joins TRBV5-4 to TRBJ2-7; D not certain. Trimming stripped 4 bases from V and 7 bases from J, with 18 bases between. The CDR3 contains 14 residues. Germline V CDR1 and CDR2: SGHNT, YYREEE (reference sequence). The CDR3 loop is CASSRPTSPREQYF. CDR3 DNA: TGTGCCAGCAGCCGACCGACATCTCCCCGGGAGCAGTACTTC.

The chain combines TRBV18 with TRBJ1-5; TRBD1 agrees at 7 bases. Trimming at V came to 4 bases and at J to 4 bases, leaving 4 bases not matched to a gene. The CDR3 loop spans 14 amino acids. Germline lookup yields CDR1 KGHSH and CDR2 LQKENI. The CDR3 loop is CASSRRDRNQPQHF. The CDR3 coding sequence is TGTGCCAGCTCACGCCGGGACAGAAATCAGCCCCAGCATTTT.

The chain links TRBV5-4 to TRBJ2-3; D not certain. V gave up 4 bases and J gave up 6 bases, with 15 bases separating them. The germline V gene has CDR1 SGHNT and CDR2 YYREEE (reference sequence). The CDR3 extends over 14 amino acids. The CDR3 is CASSPDPGMDTQYF. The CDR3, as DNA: TGTGCCAGCAGCCCCGACCCAGGAATGGATACGCAGTATTTT. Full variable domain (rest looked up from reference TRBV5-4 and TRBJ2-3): ETGVTQSPTHLIKTRGQQVTLRCSSQSGHNTVSWYQQALGQGPQFIFQYYREEENGRGNFPPRFSGLQFPNYSSELNVNALELDDSALYLCASSPDPGMDTQYFGPGTRLTVL.

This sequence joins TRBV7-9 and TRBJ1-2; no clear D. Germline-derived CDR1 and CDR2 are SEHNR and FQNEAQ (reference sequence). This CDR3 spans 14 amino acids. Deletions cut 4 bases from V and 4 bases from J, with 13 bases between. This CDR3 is CASSSATQSYGYTF. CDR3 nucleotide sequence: TGTGCCAGCAGCTCCGCCACACAGAGCTATGGCTACACCTTC.

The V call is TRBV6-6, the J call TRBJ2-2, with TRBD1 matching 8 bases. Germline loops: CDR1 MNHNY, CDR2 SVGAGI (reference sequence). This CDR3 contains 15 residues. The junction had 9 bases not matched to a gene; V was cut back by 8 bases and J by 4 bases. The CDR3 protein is CASSGTGDSTGELFF. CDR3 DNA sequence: TGTGCCAGCTCCGGGACAGGTGATTCCACCGGGGAGCTGTTTTTT.

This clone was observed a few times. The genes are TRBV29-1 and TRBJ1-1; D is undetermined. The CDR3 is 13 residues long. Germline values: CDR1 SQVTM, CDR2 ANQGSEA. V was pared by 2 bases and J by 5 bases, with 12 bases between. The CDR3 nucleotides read TGCAGCGTTGAACAACAGATGGGTACTGAAGCTTTCTTT. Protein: CSVEQQMGTEAFF.

DNA of the CDR3: TGCGCCAGCAGCCAAGATCTACTAGCGGGAGATTACGAGCAGTACTTC. Its translation is CASSQDLLAGDYEQYF. The rearrangement uses TRBV4-1 and TRBJ2-7, with 11 bases that match TRBD2. Looked up from germline, CDR1 is MGHRA and CDR2 is YSYEKL. Losses at the gene ends were 0 bases for V and 4 bases for J; bases not matched to a gene: 5. The CDR3 is 16 amino acids.

In DNA, the CDR3 is TGCGCCAGCAGCTTGGTGCGGAGGACCCCAACTAATGAAAAACTGTTTTTT. Translating gives CASSLVRRTPTNEKLFF. The rearrangement uses TRBV5-1 and TRBJ1-4, with D uncertain. V lost 0 bases and J lost 0, with 12 bases in between. Germline V gives CDR1 SGHRS, CDR2 YFSETQ. The CDR3 covers 17 residues. Variable domain in full (rest from reference TRBV5-1 and TRBJ1-4): KAGVTQTPRYLIKTRGQQVTLSCSPISGHRSVSWYQQTPGQGLQFLFEYFSETQRNKGNFPGRFSGRQFSNSRSEMNVSTLELGDSALYLCASSLVRRTPTNEKLFFGSGTQLSVL.

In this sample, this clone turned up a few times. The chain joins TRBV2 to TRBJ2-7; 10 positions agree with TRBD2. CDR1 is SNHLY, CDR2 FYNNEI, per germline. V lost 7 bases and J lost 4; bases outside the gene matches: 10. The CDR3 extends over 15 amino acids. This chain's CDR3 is CASMKREGPQYEQYF. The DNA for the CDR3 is TGTGCCAGCATGAAGCGGGAGGGCCCTCAGTACGAGCAGTACTTC. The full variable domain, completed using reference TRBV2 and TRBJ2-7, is EPEVTQTPSHQVTQMGQEVILRCVPISNHLYFYWYRQILGQKVEFLVSFYNNEISEKSEIFDDQFSVERPDGSNFTLKIRSTKLEDSAMYFCASMKREGPQYEQYFGPGTRLTVT.

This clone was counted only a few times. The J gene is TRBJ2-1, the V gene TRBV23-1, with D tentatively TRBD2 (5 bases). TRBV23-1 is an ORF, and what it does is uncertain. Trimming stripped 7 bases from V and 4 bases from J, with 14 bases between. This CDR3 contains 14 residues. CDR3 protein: CASTQDCSYNEQFF. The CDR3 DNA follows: TGCGCCAGCACCCAGGACTGTTCGTACAATGAGCAGTTCTTC.

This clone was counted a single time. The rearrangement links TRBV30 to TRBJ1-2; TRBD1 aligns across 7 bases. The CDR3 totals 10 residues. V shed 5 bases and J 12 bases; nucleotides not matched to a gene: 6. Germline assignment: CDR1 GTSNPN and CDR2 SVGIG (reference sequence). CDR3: CAWQGVENTF. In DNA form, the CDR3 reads TGTGCCTGGCAGGGGGTAGAGAACACCTTC.

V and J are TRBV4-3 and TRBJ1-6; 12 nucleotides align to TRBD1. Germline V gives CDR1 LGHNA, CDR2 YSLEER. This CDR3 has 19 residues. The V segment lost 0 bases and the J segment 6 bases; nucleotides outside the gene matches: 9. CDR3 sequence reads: CASSQDWGQGATLNSPLHF. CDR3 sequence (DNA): TGCGCCAGCAGCCAAGATTGGGGACAGGGGGCCACACTTAATTCACCCCTCCACTTT.

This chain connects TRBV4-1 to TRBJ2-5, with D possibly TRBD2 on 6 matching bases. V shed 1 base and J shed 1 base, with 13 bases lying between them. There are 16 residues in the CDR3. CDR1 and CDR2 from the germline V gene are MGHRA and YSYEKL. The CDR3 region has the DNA TGCGCCAGCAGCCAAGGATTCGCGGGAATCCAAGAGACCCAGTACTTC. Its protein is CASSQGFAGIQETQYF.

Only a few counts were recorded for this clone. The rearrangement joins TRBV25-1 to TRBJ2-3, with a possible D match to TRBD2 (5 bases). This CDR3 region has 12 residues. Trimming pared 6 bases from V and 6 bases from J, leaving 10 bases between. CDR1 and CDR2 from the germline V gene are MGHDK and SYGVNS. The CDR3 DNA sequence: TGTGCCAGCAGCCCGGGGTCGGATACGCAGTATTTT. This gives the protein CASSPGSDTQYF. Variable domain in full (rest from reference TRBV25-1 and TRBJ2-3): EADIYQTPRYLVIGTGKKITLECSQTMGHDKMYWYQQDPGMELHLIHYSYGVNSTEKGDLSSESTVSRIRTEHFPLTLESARPSHTSQYLCASSPGSDTQYFGPGTRLTVL.